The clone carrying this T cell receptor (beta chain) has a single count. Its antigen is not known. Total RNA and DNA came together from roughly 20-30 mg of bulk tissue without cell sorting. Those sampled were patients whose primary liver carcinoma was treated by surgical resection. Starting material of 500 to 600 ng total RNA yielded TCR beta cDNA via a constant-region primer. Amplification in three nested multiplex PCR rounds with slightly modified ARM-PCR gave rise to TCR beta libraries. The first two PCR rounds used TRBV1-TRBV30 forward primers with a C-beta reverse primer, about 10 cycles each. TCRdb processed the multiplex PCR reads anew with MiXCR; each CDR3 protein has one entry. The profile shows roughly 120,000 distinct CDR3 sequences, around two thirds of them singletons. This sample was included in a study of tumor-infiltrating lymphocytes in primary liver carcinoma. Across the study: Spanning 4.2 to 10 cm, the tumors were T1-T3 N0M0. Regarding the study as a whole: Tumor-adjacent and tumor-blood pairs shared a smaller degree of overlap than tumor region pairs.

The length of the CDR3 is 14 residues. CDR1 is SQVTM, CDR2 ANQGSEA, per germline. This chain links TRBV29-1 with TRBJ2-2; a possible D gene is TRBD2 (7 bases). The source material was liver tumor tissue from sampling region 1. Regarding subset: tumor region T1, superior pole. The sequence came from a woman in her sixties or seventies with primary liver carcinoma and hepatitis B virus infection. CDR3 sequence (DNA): TGCACTGCCGCTCGGGGGGCCGGCCACTGGGAGCTGTTTTTT. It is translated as CTAARGAGHWELFF.